This T cell receptor beta chain comes out of a study of blood T cell repertoires in COVID-19. Turning to the study itself: Nucleic acid was either cDNA or gDNA, and it came from T cells, B-cell-depleted T cells, or PBMCs.

The CDR3 has 14 residues. Losses at the gene ends were 4 bases for V and 2 bases for J; bases not matched to a gene: 4. The germline V gene encodes CDR1 SGHVS and CDR2 FQNEAQ. Original methodology: From reference gene primer amplification, estimates of nucleated cell counts were derived. Profiled with immunoSEQ multiplex PCR; TCRdb holds only in-frame clones, not every one. From that table come the V and J calls and clone size; the DNA was used to work out D and trimming. The sample has 100,000 to 130,000 clones, 88% seen once; the top ten hold 6.5% to 7%. The TCR comes from a man in his forties or fifties with active or convalescent COVID-19. V usage is TRBV7-8 and J usage is TRBJ2-5, with 7 positions matching TRBD1. The sample consisted of peripheral blood. The CDR3 loop is CASSYPGQQETQYF. CDR3 DNA: TGTGCCAGCAGCTATCCGGGACAGCAAGAGACCCAGTACTTC. The complete variable domain, with remaining parts taken from reference TRBV7-8 and TRBJ2-5, reads GAGVSQSPRYKVAKRGQDVALRCDPISGHVSLFWYQQALGQGPEFLTYFQNEAQLDKSGLPSDRFFAERPEGSVSTLKIQRTQQEDSAVYLCASSYPGQQETQYFGPGTRLLVL.